These T cell receptor beta chains were read from a single sample in a study of regulatory T cells in long-lasting Graves disease. Each CDR3 protein gets one entry after TCRdb re-called the multiplex PCR reads with MiXCR. The sample includes 530,000 or so distinct CDR3 sequences, roughly 13% of them seen just once. The sample also formed part of further work on T cells in Graves' hyperthyroidism and ophthalmopathy.

This specimen consisted of peripheral blood mononuclear cells (PBMCs), obtained at new diagnosis, from a patient treated with antithyroid drugs. These receptors all come from a man younger than 45 with Graves disease. CDR3s include the opening cysteine and the closing phenylalanine or tryptophan. The D gene is left open where the match is weak. Not all rows give a size; the values are once, few, many and, for expanded clones, a class.

V gene,clone size,J gene,D gene,CDR3 protein,CDR3 DNA
TRBV20-1,many,TRBJ1-2,NA,CSARDLWNYGYTF,TGCAGTGCTAGAGATCTGTGGAACTATGGCTACACCTTC
TRBV6-2/TRBV6-3,many,TRBJ2-2,TRBD2,CASSYGGLAGGPSSGELFF,TGTGCCAGCAGTTACGGGGGACTAGCGGGAGGGCCGAGCTCCGGGGAGCTGTTTTTT
TRBV16,many,TRBJ1-1,NA,CASSHLGNTEAFF,TGTGCCAGCAGCCACCTCGGGAACACTGAAGCTTTCTTT
TRBV6-1,many,TRBJ2-1,NA,CASRVSAGYNEQFF,TGTGCCAGCAGGGTATCGGCGGGTTACAATGAGCAGTTCTTC
TRBV18,few,TRBJ2-3,TRBD1,CASSLGQGARDTQYF,TGTGCCAGCTCGCTCGGACAGGGGGCGCGGGATACGCAGTATTTT
TRBV12-3/TRBV12-4,many,TRBJ2-1,NA,CASSLGPINEQFF,TGTGCCAGCAGTTTGGGGCCAATCAATGAGCAGTTCTTC
TRBV28,many,TRBJ2-7,NA,CASSFSRGGAYEQYF,TGTGCCAGCAGTTTTAGTCGGGGTGGGGCCTACGAGCAGTACTTC
TRBV5-1,NA,TRBJ2-3,TRBD1,CASRGQGARADTQYF,TGCGCCAGCAGGGGGCAGGGGGCGCGTGCAGATACGCAGTATTTT
TRBV28,many,TRBJ2-1,NA,CASSHYNEQFF,TGTGCCAGCAGCCACTACAATGAGCAGTTCTTC
TRBV20-1,many,TRBJ2-7,NA,CSARDPGGSSYEQYF,TGCAGTGCTAGAGATCCGGGCGGCAGCTCCTACGAGCAGTACTTC
TRBV19,NA,TRBJ1-5,NA,CASSIRGAGGNQPQHF,TGTGCCAGTAGTATCCGGGGGGCAGGAGGCAATCAGCCCCAGCATTTT
TRBV7-8,many,TRBJ2-2,NA,CASSWLGANTGELFF,TGTGCCAGCAGCTGGCTCGGGGCGAACACCGGGGAGCTGTTTTTT
TRBV10-3,many,TRBJ2-3,NA,CAISVGSNTDTQYF,TGTGCCATCAGTGTCGGATCAAACACAGATACGCAGTATTTT
TRBV5-1,NA,TRBJ1-5,NA,CASSLGQKRQPQHF,TGCGCCAGCAGCTTAGGACAGAAGCGGCAGCCCCAGCATTTT
TRBV7-2,many,TRBJ2-7,TRBD2,CASSTRLANSYEQYF,TGTGCCAGCAGCACAAGACTAGCGAACTCCTACGAGCAGTACTTC
TRBV10-3,many,TRBJ1-5,TRBD1,CAISGQEFTAQHF,TGTGCCATCAGCGGACAGGAGTTCACTGCCCAGCATTTT
TRBV27,many,TRBJ2-2,TRBD1,CASARTGTGELFF,TGTGCCAGCGCCCGGACAGGGACCGGGGAGCTGTTTTTT
TRBV19,many,TRBJ1-1,NA,CASSTGTEAFF,TGTGCCAGTAGTACAGGGACTGAAGCTTTCTTT
TRBV14,NA,TRBJ2-5,NA,CASSQVWAGETQYF,TGTGCCAGCAGCCAAGTCTGGGCGGGGGAGACCCAGTACTTC
TRBV14,NA,TRBJ2-3,NA,CASSQPTTQYF,TGTGCCAGCAGCCAACCAACTACGCAGTATTTT
TRBV5-1,NA,TRBJ2-1,NA,CASQRQGANSSGRINEQFF,TGCGCCAGCCAGAGACAGGGGGCCAACTCTAGCGGGAGGATAAATGAGCAGTTCTTC
TRBV27,many,TRBJ2-5,TRBD2,CASSLAGTSGLQETQYF,TGTGCCAGCAGTTTAGCCGGGACTAGCGGACTGCAAGAGACCCAGTACTTC
TRBV6-5,many,TRBJ1-1,NA,CASSYDNMNTEAFF,TGTGCCAGCAGTTATGACAACATGAACACTGAAGCTTTCTTT
TRBV4-1,NA,TRBJ2-2,TRBD2,CASSHQLAGVDTGELFF,TGCGCCAGCAGCCACCAACTAGCGGGAGTAGACACCGGGGAGCTGTTTTTT
TRBV20-1,few,TRBJ1-1,NA,CSAMVRGTEAFF,TGCAGTGCTATGGTGCGGGGCACTGAAGCTTTCTTT
TRBV5-1,many,TRBJ2-1,NA,CASSLASEYYNEQFF,TGCGCCAGCAGCTTGGCTAGCGAATACTACAATGAGCAGTTCTTC
TRBV30,many,TRBJ1-1,NA,CAWSPTPIREAFF,TGTGCCTGGAGTCCTACACCAATTAGAGAAGCTTTCTTT